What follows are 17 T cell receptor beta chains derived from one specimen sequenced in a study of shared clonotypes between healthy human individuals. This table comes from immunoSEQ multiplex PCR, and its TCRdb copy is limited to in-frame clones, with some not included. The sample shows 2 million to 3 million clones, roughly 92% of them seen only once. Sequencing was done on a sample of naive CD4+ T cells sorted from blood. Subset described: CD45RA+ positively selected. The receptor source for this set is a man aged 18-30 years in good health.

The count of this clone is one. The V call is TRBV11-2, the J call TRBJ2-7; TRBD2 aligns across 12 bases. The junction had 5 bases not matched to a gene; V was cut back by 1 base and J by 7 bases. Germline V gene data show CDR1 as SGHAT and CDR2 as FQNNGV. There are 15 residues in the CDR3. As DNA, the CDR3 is TGTGCCAGCAGCTTAGCCCTAGCGGGGGGGCGTGAGCAGTACTTC. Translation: CASSLALAGGREQYF.

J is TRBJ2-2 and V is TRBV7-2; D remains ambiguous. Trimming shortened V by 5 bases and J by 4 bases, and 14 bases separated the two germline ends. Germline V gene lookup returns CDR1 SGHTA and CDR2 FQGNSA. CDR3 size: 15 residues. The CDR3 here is CASSALNVGTGELFF. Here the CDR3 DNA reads TGTGCCAGCAGCGCCTTGAACGTTGGCACCGGGGAGCTGTTTTTT.

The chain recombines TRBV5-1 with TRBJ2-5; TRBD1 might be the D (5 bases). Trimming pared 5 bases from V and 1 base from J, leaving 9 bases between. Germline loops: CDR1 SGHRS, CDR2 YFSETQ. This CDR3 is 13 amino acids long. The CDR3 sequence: CASRSGFQETQYF. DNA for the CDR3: TGCGCCAGCAGATCAGGGTTCCAAGAGACCCAGTACTTC.

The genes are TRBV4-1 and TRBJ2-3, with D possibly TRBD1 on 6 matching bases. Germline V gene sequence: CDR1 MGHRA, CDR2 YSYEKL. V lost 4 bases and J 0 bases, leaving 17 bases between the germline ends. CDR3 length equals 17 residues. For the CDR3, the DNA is TGCGCCAGCAGCCTCTCACCCGGGACATCTAGCACAGATACGCAGTATTTT. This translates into CASSLSPGTSSTDTQYF.

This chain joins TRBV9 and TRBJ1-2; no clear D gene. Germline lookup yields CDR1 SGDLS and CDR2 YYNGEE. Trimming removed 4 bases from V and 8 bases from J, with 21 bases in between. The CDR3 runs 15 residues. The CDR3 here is CASSPNRYTAGGYTF. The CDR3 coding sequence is TGTGCCAGCAGCCCCAACCGTTACACGGCCGGCGGCTACACCTTC.

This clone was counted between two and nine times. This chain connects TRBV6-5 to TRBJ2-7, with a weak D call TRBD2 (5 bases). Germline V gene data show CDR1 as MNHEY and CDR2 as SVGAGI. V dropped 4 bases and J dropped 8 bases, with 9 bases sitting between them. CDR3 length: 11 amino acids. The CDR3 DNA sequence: TGTGCCAGCAGTTCTCCTAGCCAGCAGTACTTC. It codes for CASSSPSQQYF.

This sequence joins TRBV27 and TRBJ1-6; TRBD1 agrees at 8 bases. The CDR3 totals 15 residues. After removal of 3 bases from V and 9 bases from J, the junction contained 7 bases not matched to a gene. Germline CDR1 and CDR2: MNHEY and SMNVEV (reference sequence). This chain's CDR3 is CASSFERTGSSPLHF. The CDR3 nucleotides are TGTGCCAGCAGTTTCGAGAGGACAGGGTCTTCACCCCTCCACTTT.

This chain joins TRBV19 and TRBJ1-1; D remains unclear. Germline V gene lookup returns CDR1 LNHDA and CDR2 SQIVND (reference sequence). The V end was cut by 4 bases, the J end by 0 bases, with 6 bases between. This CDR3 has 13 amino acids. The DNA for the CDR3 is TGTGCCAGTAGTAATAGTCTGAACACTGAAGCTTTCTTT. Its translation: CASSNSLNTEAFF.

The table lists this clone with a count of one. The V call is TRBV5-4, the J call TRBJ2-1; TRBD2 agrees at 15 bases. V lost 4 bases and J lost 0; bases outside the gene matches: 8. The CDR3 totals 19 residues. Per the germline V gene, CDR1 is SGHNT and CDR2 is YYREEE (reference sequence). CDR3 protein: CASSNPGLAGGDSYNEQFF. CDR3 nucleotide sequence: TGTGCCAGCAGCAACCCCGGACTAGCGGGGGGGGACTCCTACAATGAGCAGTTCTTC.

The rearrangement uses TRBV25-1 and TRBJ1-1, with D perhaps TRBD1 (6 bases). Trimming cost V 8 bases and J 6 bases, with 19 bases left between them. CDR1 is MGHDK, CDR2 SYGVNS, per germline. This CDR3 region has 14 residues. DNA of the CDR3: TGTGCCAGCGGACAAATAGGGGGGGCCGCTGAAGCTTTCTTT. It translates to CASGQIGGAAEAFF. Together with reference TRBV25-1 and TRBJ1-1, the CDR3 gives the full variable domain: EADIYQTPRYLVIGTGKKITLECSQTMGHDKMYWYQQDPGMELHLIHYSYGVNSTEKGDLSSESTVSRIRTEHFPLTLESARPSHTSQYLCASGQIGGAAEAFFGQGTRLTVV.

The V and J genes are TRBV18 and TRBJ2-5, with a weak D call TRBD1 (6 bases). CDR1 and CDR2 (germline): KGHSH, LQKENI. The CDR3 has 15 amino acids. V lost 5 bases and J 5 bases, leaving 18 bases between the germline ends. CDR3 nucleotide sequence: TGTGCCAGCTCAAATCGACAGGCTACCATGGAGACCCAGTACTTC. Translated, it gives CASSNRQATMETQYF.

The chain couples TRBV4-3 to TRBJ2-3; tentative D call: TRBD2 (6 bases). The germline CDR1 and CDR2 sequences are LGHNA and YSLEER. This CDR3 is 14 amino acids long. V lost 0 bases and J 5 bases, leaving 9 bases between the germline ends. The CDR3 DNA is TGCGCCAGCAGCCAAGATCTGGGAGGAGATACGCAGTATTTT. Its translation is CASSQDLGGDTQYF.

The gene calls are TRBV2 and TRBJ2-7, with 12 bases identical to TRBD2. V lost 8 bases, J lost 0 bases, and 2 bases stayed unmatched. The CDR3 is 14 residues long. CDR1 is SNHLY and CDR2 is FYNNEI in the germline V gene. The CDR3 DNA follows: TGTGCCAGCGTGACTAGCGGGAGCTCCTACGAGCAGTACTTC. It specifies CASVTSGSSYEQYF.

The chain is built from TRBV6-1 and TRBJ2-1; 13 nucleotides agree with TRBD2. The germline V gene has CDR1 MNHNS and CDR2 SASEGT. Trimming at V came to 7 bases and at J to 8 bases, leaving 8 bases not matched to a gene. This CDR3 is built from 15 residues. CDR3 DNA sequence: TGTGCCAGCACGCGGACTAGCGGGAGTGTCGATGAGCAGTTCTTC. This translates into CASTRTSGSVDEQFF.

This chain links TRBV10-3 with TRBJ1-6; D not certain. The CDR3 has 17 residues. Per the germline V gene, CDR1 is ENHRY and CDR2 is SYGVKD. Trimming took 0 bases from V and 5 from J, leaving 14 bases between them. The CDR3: CAISESGMAGDNSPLHF. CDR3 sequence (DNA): TGTGCCATCAGTGAGTCCGGTATGGCCGGGGATAATTCACCCCTCCACTTT.

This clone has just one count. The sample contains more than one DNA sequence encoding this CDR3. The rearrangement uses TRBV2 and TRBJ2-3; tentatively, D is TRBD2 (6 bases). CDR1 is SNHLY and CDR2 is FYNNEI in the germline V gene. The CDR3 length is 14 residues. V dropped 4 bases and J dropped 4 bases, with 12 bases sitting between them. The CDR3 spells CASSGRGGADTQYF. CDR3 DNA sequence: TGTGCCAGCAGTGGTAGGGGAGGAGCAGATACGCAGTATTTT.

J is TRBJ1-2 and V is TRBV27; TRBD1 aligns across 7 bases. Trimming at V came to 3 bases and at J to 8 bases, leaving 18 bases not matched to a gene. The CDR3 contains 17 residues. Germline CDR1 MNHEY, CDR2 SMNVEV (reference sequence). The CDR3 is CASSFFYTGAIPDGYTF. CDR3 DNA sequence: TGTGCCAGCAGTTTTTTTTATACAGGGGCCATACCCGACGGCTACACCTTC.